These 16 T cell receptor beta chains were all obtained from the same sample, sequenced in a study of cytomegalovirus exposure and HLA in healthy donors. The PCR was carried out with 60 Vbeta primers and 13 Jbeta primers. Assay: immunoSEQ multiplex PCR; the TCRdb copy retains only in-frame clones and omits some. Among 200,000 to 250,000 clones, 65% to 75% were seen once, and the ten largest hold 1.8%. The specimen was PBMCs. The receptors were gathered from a woman aged 30 to 39 in good health and CMV-seronegative.

A few counts support this clone. The rearrangement joins TRBV6-1 to TRBJ1-1, with D possibly TRBD1 on 6 matching bases. This CDR3 is 13 amino acids long. CDR1 is MNHNS and CDR2 is SASEGT in the germline V gene. Trimming cost V 6 bases and J 4 bases, with 12 bases left between them. The CDR3 DNA follows: TGTGCCAGCAGGGCAGGGGTCTTCACTGAAGCTTTCTTT. Translation: CASRAGVFTEAFF.

The chain employs TRBV6-1 and TRBJ1-6; a possible D gene is TRBD1 (6 bases). Trimming shortened V by 4 bases and J by 1 base, and 14 bases separated the two germline ends. The CDR3 contains 17 residues. CDR1 MNHNS and CDR2 SASEGT come from the germline V gene. CDR3 protein: CASSGQGRRSYNSPLHF. CDR3 DNA: TGTGCCAGCAGTGGTCAGGGGCGGAGGTCCTATAATTCACCCCTCCACTTT.

The V gene is TRBV6-5, the J gene TRBJ2-7, with TRBD1 as a possible D gene (6 bases). This CDR3 comprises 16 residues. From germline, CDR1 is MNHEY and CDR2 SVGAGI. Trimming stripped 0 bases from V and 0 bases from J, with 12 bases between. The CDR3 loop is CASSYSGGTSSYEQYF. DNA for the CDR3: TGTGCCAGCAGTTACTCCGGTGGGACATCCTCCTACGAGCAGTACTTC.

The chain has TRBV6-6 and TRBJ1-4; 12 bases line up with TRBD1. V lost 6 bases to trimming and J lost 5 bases; unmatched junction nucleotides: 1. Germline V gene lookup returns CDR1 MNHNY and CDR2 SVGAGI (reference sequence). CDR3 size: 14 residues. The CDR3 DNA reads as TGTGCCAGCAGGGGGACAGGGGGCAATGAAAAACTGTTTTTT. This codes for CASRGTGGNEKLFF.

The chain employs TRBV6-5 and TRBJ1-4; D is possibly TRBD1 (6 bases). The CDR3 contains 14 residues. Trimming left V 4 bases short and J 4 bases short, with 10 bases between. The germline gives CDR1 MNHEY, CDR2 SVGAGI. CDR3 sequence (DNA): TGTGCCAGCAGTTGGGGCAGGGGTAATGAAAAACTGTTTTTT. Protein: CASSWGRGNEKLFF.

CDR3 protein: CASSTSASPADTQYF. In DNA form, the CDR3 reads TGTGCCAGCAGCACGTCGGCTAGTCCCGCAGATACGCAGTATTTT. J is TRBJ2-3 and V is TRBV13; D gene unclear. CDR1 is PRHDT, CDR2 FYEKMQ, per germline (reference sequence). V lost 5 bases and J lost 4, with 16 bases in between. The CDR3 covers 15 residues.

This chain connects TRBV2 to TRBJ2-7; D unclear. Germline assignment: CDR1 SNHLY and CDR2 FYNNEI. There are 15 residues in the CDR3. The ends were cut back, 1 base at V and 0 bases at J, with 10 bases in the middle. CDR3 sequence reads: CASSEGQIFSYEQYF. The CDR3 DNA sequence: TGTGCCAGCAGTGAAGGGCAGATATTCTCCTACGAGCAGTACTTC.

This clone was found once. The chain joins TRBV19 to TRBJ2-3, with a possible D match to TRBD2 (6 bases). Trimming shortened V by 7 bases and J by 3 bases, and 11 bases separated the two germline ends. CDR3 size: 13 residues. Germline loops: CDR1 LNHDA, CDR2 SQIVND (reference sequence). The CDR3 region has the DNA TGTGCCAGTATCGATGGACTAACAGATACGCAGTATTTT. Translating it yields CASIDGLTDTQYF.

This chain uses TRBV19 with TRBJ2-1; D remains unclear. This CDR3 spans 11 amino acids. Trimming shortened V by 5 bases and J by 8 bases, and 7 bases separated the two germline ends. Germline assignment: CDR1 LNHDA and CDR2 SQIVND (reference sequence). In DNA form, the CDR3 reads TGTGCCAGTAGTCTGTTCGATGAGCAGTTCTTC. Its translation: CASSLFDEQFF. Drawing the rest from reference TRBV19 and TRBJ2-1, the complete variable domain is DGGITQSPKYLFRKEGQNVTLSCEQNLNHDAMYWYRQDPGQGLRLIYYSQIVNDFQKGDIAEGYSVSREKKESFPLTVTSAQKNPTAFYLCASSLFDEQFFGPGTRLTVL.

The gene calls are TRBV2 and TRBJ2-2; 9 nucleotides match TRBD1. There are 14 residues in the CDR3. Germline values: CDR1 SNHLY, CDR2 FYNNEI. With 7 bases clipped from V and 5 bases from J, the junction kept 5 bases outside the gene matches. In nucleotides, the CDR3 is TGTGCCAGCAAGGGACAGGGTGGAACCGGGGAGCTGTTTTTT. Translated: CASKGQGGTGELFF.

The V and J genes are TRBV18 and TRBJ1-2, with a weak D call TRBD1 (6 bases). Trimming took 0 bases from V and 3 from J, leaving 8 bases between them. Germline V gene lookup returns CDR1 KGHSH and CDR2 LQKENI. The CDR3 extends over 14 amino acids. CDR3 nucleotides: TGTGCCAGCTCACCACCCCGGACAGACTATGGCTACACCTTC. This gives the protein CASSPPRTDYGYTF.

The genes are TRBV10-3 and TRBJ1-1, with D unresolved. There are 12 residues in the CDR3. V dropped 4 bases and J dropped 4 bases, with 7 bases sitting between them. From germline, CDR1 is ENHRY and CDR2 SYGVKD. The CDR3 DNA follows: TGTGCCATCAGTGTAGGAGGCACTGAAGCTTTCTTT. This gives the protein CAISVGGTEAFF.

This chain links TRBV6-1 with TRBJ1-1, with a tentative D call TRBD1 (6 bases). Trimming cost V 6 bases and J 4 bases, with 12 bases left between them. CDR1 MNHNS and CDR2 SASEGT come from the germline V gene. The CDR3 sequence is 13 residues long. The chain's CDR3 is CASRRGGGTEAFF. CDR3 DNA: TGTGCCAGCAGACGAGGGGGGGGCACTGAAGCTTTCTTT.

The gene calls are TRBV6-5 and TRBJ1-5, with a weak D call TRBD1 (5 bases). Germline CDR1 is MNHEY and CDR2 is SVGAGI. The CDR3 consists of 13 residues. Trimming took 4 bases from V and 4 from J, leaving 8 bases between them. The CDR3 coding sequence is TGTGCCAGCAGTTTAGACAGTAATCAGCCCCAGCATTTT. This sequence encodes CASSLDSNQPQHF.

The rearrangement links TRBV6-6 to TRBJ2-7, with D possibly TRBD1 on 5 matching bases. The germline CDR1 and CDR2 sequences are MNHNY and SVGAGI (reference sequence). The CDR3 has 12 residues. The V end lost 7 bases, the J end lost 1 base, and 8 bases lay between the germline ends. CDR3 loop: CASTAGSYEQYF. The CDR3 DNA sequence: TGTGCCAGCACCGCAGGGTCCTACGAGCAGTACTTC.

This clone was seen more than once but under ten times. The gene calls are TRBV6-1 and TRBJ1-2; the D gene is possibly TRBD1 (5 bases). CDR3 length equals 14 residues. CDR1 MNHNS and CDR2 SASEGT come from the germline V gene. Trimming cost V 6 bases and J 1 base, with 12 bases left between them. The CDR3 DNA follows: TGTGCCAGCAGCCCGAGACAGAGTAACTATGGCTACACCTTC. Translating it yields CASSPRQSNYGYTF.